This TCR beta chain was observed in a study of shared clonotypes between healthy human individuals. Note on this clone: Distinct nucleotide sequences in the sample also encode this CDR3.

Trimming removed 4 bases from V and 5 bases from J; junction bases left unmatched: 9. CDR1 SGDLS and CDR2 YYNGEE come from the germline V gene. CDR3 length: 15 residues. At the deep level, the assay was run. Method: immunoSEQ multiplex PCR; TCRdb's copy keeps in-frame clones and lacks some. The sample includes nearly 600,000 clones, nearly 97% of them seen just once. The naive CD8 fraction comprised CD45RO-negative cells positively selected for CCR7 and excluded terminally differentiated effector memory CD45RA+ cells. Sequencing used naive CD8+ T cells sorted from blood. This receptor was taken from a woman in her 30s in good health. The chain links TRBV9 to TRBJ2-7, with 10 nucleotides matching TRBD2. The CDR3 here is CASSPRLAGDHEQYF. The CDR3 DNA reads as TGTGCCAGCAGCCCCCGGCTAGCGGGAGACCACGAGCAGTACTTC.